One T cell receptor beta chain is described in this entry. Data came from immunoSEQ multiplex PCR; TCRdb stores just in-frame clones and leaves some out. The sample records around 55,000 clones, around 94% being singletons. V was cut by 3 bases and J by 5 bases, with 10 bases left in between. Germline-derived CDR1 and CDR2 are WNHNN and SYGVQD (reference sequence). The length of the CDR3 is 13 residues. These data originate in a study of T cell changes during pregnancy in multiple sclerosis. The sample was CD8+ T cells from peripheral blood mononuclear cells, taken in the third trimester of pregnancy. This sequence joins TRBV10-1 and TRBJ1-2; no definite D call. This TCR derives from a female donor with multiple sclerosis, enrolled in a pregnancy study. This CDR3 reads CASSEGRGYGYTF. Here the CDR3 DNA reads TGCGCCAGCAGTGAAGGCCGGGGTTATGGCTACACCTTC.